This entry lists 19 T cell receptor beta chains sequenced from one sample in a study of blood T cell repertoires in COVID-19. Libraries were prepared by immunoSEQ multiplex PCR; TCRdb keeps only in-frame clonotypes and omits some of them. Among roughly 50,000 clones listed, more than 85% were seen once. Sequencing was performed on peripheral blood. Receptors were obtained from a man aged 45 to 65 with active COVID-19.

This clone was recorded only once. A read error may account for a junction end that differs from germline. The V and J genes are TRBV28 and TRBJ2-1; D might be TRBD1 (5 bases). Germline V gene data show CDR1 as MDHEN and CDR2 as SYDVKM. The CDR3 sequence is 14 residues long. CDR3 amino acids: CASSLSGHYNEQFF. The CDR3 DNA sequence: TGTGCCAGCAGCTTATCTGGACACTACAATGAGCAGTTCTTC.

Written as DNA, the CDR3 is TGTGCCAGCAGCATCGCCGGTGTGGAGACCCAGTACTTC. It encodes CASSIAGVETQYF. This chain connects TRBV5-4 to TRBJ2-5; D not resolved. Germline assignment: CDR1 SGHNT and CDR2 YYREEE (reference sequence). The V gene lost 4 bases and the J gene lost 5 bases, with 12 bases spanning the gap. The CDR3 is made up of 13 amino acids. Supplemented by reference TRBV5-4 and TRBJ2-5, the full variable domain reads ETGVTQSPTHLIKTRGQQVTLRCSSQSGHNTVSWYQQALGQGPQFIFQYYREEENGRGNFPPRFSGLQFPNYSSELNVNALELDDSALYLCASSIAGVETQYFGPGTRLLVL.

This clone came up once. This sequence joins TRBV24-1 and TRBJ2-3; 7 bases align to TRBD2. The V and J ends lost 4 bases and 0 bases, in that order; junction bases with no gene match: 6. CDR3 length: 16 amino acids. The germline CDR1 and CDR2 sequences are KGHDR and SFDVKD. The CDR3 loop is CATSDPSGSSTDTQYF. CDR3 DNA sequence: TGTGCCACCAGTGACCCTAGCGGATCTAGCACAGATACGCAGTATTTT.

This chain uses TRBV19 with TRBJ1-4, with D uncertain. Trimming took 11 bases from V and 1 from J, leaving 14 bases between them. Germline loops: CDR1 LNHDA, CDR2 SQIVND (reference sequence). The CDR3 totals 14 residues. The CDR3 spells CAVGWEQTNEKLFF. CDR3 sequence (DNA): TGTGCCGTTGGGTGGGAGCAAACTAATGAAAAACTGTTTTTT.

V gene TRBV12-5 combines with J gene TRBJ2-3; 14 bases are a match to TRBD2. Germline V lookup: CDR1 LGHNT, CDR2 FRNRAP. CDR3 length: 15 amino acids. V gave up 5 bases and J gave up 7 bases; unmatched junction bases: 5. The CDR3 sequence is CASGRLAGGLNTQYF. DNA for the CDR3: TGTGCTAGTGGTCGACTAGCGGGAGGGCTGAATACGCAGTATTTT.

This clone was counted once. The rearrangement links TRBV7-9 to TRBJ1-2; TRBD1 is a possible D gene (6 bases). The germline V gene encodes CDR1 SEHNR and CDR2 FQNEAQ (reference sequence). This CDR3 contains 15 residues. Trimming took off 5 bases at V and 3 bases at J, with 16 bases between the two ends. Written as DNA, the CDR3 is TGTGCCAGCAGCACCTCCCGGGGGGCCCACTATGGCTACACCTTC. Its translation is CASSTSRGAHYGYTF.

This clone occurred a few times. V is TRBV2 and J is TRBJ1-5; weak D call: TRBD1 (5 bases). This CDR3 region has 13 residues. Trimming pared 7 bases from V and 4 bases from J, leaving 11 bases between. CDR1 is SNHLY, CDR2 FYNNEI, per germline. CDR3 bases: TGTGCCAGCAAGTTTTCAGGGAATCAGCCCCAGCATTTT. Residues: CASKFSGNQPQHF.

The J gene is TRBJ2-7, the V gene TRBV5-1; 8 positions match TRBD1. The CDR3 runs 15 residues. CDR1 SGHRS and CDR2 YFSETQ come from the germline V gene. The V gene end was trimmed by 4 bases and the J gene end by 5 bases; junction bases not matched to a gene: 11. The CDR3 reads CASSPGQGGTNEQYF. The CDR3 nucleotides are TGCGCCAGCAGCCCCGGACAGGGTGGAACTAACGAGCAGTACTTC.

This clone was recorded only once. The chain links TRBV19 to TRBJ2-1, with TRBD2 matching 10 bases. Germline loops: CDR1 LNHDA, CDR2 SQIVND (reference sequence). The CDR3 spans 16 residues. Trimming removed 5 bases from V and 7 bases from J; junction bases left unmatched: 11. The DNA of the CDR3 is TGTGCCAGTAGTGCACCCCTAGCGGGAGTGTGGAATGAGCAGTTCTTC. It translates to CASSAPLAGVWNEQFF.

V is TRBV7-2 and J is TRBJ2-2; TRBD2 aligns across 7 bases. The germline CDR1 and CDR2 sequences are SGHTA and FQGNSA. Trimming cost V 1 base and J 1 base; bases outside gene matches: 0. The CDR3 length is 15 residues. For the CDR3, the DNA is TGTGCCAGCAGCTTAGTAGCGGGGAACACCGGGGAGCTGTTTTTT. This codes for CASSLVAGNTGELFF.

V gene TRBV6-5 combines with J gene TRBJ1-5; D is undetermined. Trimming shortened V by 7 bases and J by 0 bases, and 10 bases separated the two germline ends. The CDR3 runs to 14 residues. Germline V gene sequence: CDR1 MNHEY, CDR2 SVGAGI. CDR3 sequence (DNA): TGTGCCAGCAAGGTTATAGCTAGCAATCAGCCCCAGCATTTT. Protein product: CASKVIASNQPQHF.

This chain connects TRBV5-5 to TRBJ2-1; 7 bases agree with TRBD1. Trimming removed 3 bases from V and 6 bases from J; junction bases left unmatched: 15. CDR1 SGHKS and CDR2 YYEKEE come from the germline V gene (reference sequence). This CDR3 contains 17 residues. The CDR3 is CASSWGTVPGVGNEQFF. CDR3 nucleotides: TGTGCCAGCAGCTGGGGGACAGTGCCGGGCGTCGGCAATGAGCAGTTCTTC.

V gene TRBV5-5 combines with J gene TRBJ1-2; maybe TRBD1 (6 bases). Germline V CDR1 and CDR2: SGHKS, YYEKEE (reference sequence). With 0 bases removed from V and 7 bases from J, the gap between germline ends came to 13 bases. There are 14 residues in the CDR3. CDR3 loop: CASSLEDSLTGYTF. As DNA, the CDR3 is TGTGCCAGCAGCTTGGAGGACAGTCTTACTGGCTACACCTTC.

The chain links TRBV7-9 to TRBJ1-4, with a possible D match to TRBD1 (6 bases). The V end was cut by 5 bases, the J end by 8 bases, with 18 bases between. In germline, CDR1 is SEHNR, CDR2 FQNEAQ (reference sequence). This CDR3 has 15 residues. CDR3 DNA: TGTGCCAGCAGCCCCGCCCCCTTGACAGGAGAAAAACTGTTTTTT. Its protein product is CASSPAPLTGEKLFF.

As DNA, the CDR3 is TGTGCCAGCAGCCAAGTAAGGGTCTTAGCGGGGGACGAGCAGTTCTTC. Translating gives CASSQVRVLAGDEQFF. The J gene is TRBJ2-1, the V gene TRBV14, with 9 bases aligning to TRBD2. V dropped 1 base and J dropped 10; count of bases not matched to a gene: 11. CDR3 length equals 16 residues. Germline V CDR1 and CDR2: SGHDN, FVKESK.

The chain couples TRBV11-3 to TRBJ2-3; 9 bases fit TRBD2. Germline-derived CDR1 and CDR2 are SGHNT and YENEEA. Unmatched junction bases numbered 1, after V lost 1 base and J lost 2 bases. This CDR3 contains 15 residues. The CDR3 region has the DNA TGTGCCAGCAGCTTAGGACTAGCGGTCACAGATACGCAGTATTTT. It codes for CASSLGLAVTDTQYF.

The rearrangement links TRBV2 to TRBJ1-1, with TRBD1 as a possible D gene (5 bases). V lost 6 bases to trimming and J lost 5 bases, with 19 bases between them. Germline values: CDR1 SNHLY, CDR2 FYNNEI. The length of the CDR3 is 15 residues. In DNA, the CDR3 is TGTGCCAGCAGGGCAAGAATGCTAAGGGGAACTGAAGCTTTCTTT. Translated: CASRARMLRGTEAFF.

V usage is TRBV18 and J usage is TRBJ1-1; 10 bases are shared with TRBD1. Germline V gene data show CDR1 as KGHSH and CDR2 as LQKENI. The V segment lost 3 bases and the J segment 0 bases; nucleotides outside the gene matches: 1. The CDR3 loop spans 15 amino acids. CDR3 DNA sequence: TGTGCCAGCTCACCGGGGACAGGGGTGAACACTGAAGCTTTCTTT. It encodes CASSPGTGVNTEAFF.

The chain carries TRBV27 and TRBJ1-4, with D unclear. Between the trimmed V and J ends, which lost 2 bases and 4 bases, there was a span of 5 bases. CDR3 size: 13 residues. Looked up from germline, CDR1 is MNHEY and CDR2 is SMNVEV (reference sequence). In DNA, the CDR3 is TGTGCCAGCAGTTTAGTAGTTAATGAAAAACTGTTTTTT. Protein: CASSLVVNEKLFF. The full variable domain, its missing parts supplied by reference TRBV27 and TRBJ1-4, is EAQVTQNPRYLITVTGKKLTVTCSQNMNHEYMSWYRQDPGLGLRQIYYSMNVEVTDKGDVPEGYKVSRKEKRNFPLILESPSPNQTSLYFCASSLVVNEKLFFGSGTQLSVL.